This paragraph covers one TCR beta chain sequence. Its specificity is unknown. Sequenced by immunoSEQ multiplex PCR; TCRdb stores in-frame clones only, minus some. The table has 65,000 to 85,000 clones, about nine tenths seen once. CDR3 length: 15 residues. Per germline, CDR1 MNHEY and CDR2 SVGAGI. V lost 2 bases and J lost 0, with 10 bases in between. This entry belongs to a study of OX40 agonist ivuxolimab in advanced cancers. Study at large: Of the patients, three showed partial responses, one with hepatocellular carcinoma and two with cutaneous melanoma.

Whole-study results and caveats: In CD8+ T cells, expanded clones were on average more numerous than in CD4+. At doses 0.1 to 3.0 mg/kg, CD4+ and CD8+ clones expanded.

Sequences were derived from CD4+ or CD8+ T cells sorted from blood, sampled in a trial of the OX40 agonist ivuxolimab. The chain uses TRBV6-5 and TRBJ1-1; D is uncertain. The clonotype originates from an adult with an advanced solid tumor such as melanoma, head and neck, liver or kidney cancer. The CDR3 DNA reads TGTGCCAGCAGTTACGTGAGTACGGTGAACACTGAAGCTTTCTTT. It is translated as CASSYVSTVNTEAFF.